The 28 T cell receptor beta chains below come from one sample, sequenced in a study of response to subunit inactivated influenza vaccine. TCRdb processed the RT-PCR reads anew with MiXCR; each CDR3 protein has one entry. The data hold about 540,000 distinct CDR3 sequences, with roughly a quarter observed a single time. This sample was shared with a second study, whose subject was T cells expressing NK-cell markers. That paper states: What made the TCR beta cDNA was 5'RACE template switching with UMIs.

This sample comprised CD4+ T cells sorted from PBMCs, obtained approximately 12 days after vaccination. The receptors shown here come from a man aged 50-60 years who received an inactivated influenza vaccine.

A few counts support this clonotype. Here the CDR3 reads CSARAASGPSPQYF. For the CDR3, the DNA is TGCAGTGCTAGAGCGGCTAGCGGCCCGTCCCCGCAGTACTTC. The rearrangement uses TRBV20-1 and TRBJ2-7, with 7 positions matching TRBD2. This CDR3 comprises 14 residues. The V gene end was trimmed by 1 base and the J gene end by 9 bases; junction bases not matched to a gene: 12. In germline, CDR1 is DFQATT, CDR2 SNEGSKA (reference sequence).

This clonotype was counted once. The CDR3 DNA sequence: TGTGCCAGCAGTGGCTCAGGTTCTGGCACAGATACGCAGTATTTT. Its translation is CASSGSGSGTDTQYF. The chain recombines TRBV6-1 with TRBJ2-3, with no clear D. The CDR3 is 15 amino acids. V was cut by 4 bases and J by 1 base, with 12 bases left in between. Germline V lookup: CDR1 MNHNS, CDR2 SASEGT.

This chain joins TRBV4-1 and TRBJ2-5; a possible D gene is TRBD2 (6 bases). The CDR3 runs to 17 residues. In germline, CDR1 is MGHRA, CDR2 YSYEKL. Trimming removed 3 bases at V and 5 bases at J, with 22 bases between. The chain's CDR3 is CASSQKIPTGGKETQYF. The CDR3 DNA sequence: TGCGCCAGCAGCCAGAAGATCCCCACTGGCGGGAAGGAGACCCAGTACTTC.

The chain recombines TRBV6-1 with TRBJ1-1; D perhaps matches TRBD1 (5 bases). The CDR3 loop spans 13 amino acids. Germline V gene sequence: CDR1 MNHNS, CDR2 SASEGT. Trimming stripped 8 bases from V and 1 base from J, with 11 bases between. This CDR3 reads CASVGTANTEAFF. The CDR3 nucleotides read TGTGCCAGCGTCGGGACGGCGAACACTGAAGCTTTCTTT.

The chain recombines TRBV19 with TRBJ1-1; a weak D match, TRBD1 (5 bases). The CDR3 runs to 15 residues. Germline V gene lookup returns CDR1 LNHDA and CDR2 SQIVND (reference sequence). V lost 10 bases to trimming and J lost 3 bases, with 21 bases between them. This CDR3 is CATLKGSLWDTEAFF. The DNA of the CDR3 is TGTGCCACCCTCAAGGGGAGTCTTTGGGACACTGAAGCTTTCTTT.

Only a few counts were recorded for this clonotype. CDR3 coding DNA: TGTGCCAGCAGTGAGGGAAATGAGCAGTTCTTC. Its protein product is CASSEGNEQFF. V is TRBV2 and J is TRBJ2-1; D not certain. The CDR3 runs 11 residues. Trimming shortened V by 3 bases and J by 7 bases, and 4 bases separated the two germline ends. Germline V lookup: CDR1 SNHLY, CDR2 FYNNEI.

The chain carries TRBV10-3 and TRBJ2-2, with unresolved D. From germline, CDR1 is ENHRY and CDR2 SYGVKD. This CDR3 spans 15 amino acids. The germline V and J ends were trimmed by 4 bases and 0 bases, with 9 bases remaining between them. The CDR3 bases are TGTGCCATCAGTGGCCAGAGCGCGAACACCGGGGAGCTGTTTTTT. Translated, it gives CAISGQSANTGELFF.

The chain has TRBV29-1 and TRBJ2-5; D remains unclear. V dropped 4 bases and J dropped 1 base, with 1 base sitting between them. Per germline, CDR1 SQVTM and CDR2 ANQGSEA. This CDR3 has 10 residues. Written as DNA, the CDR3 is TGCAGCGTTGCCCAAGAGACCCAGTACTTC. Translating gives CSVAQETQYF.

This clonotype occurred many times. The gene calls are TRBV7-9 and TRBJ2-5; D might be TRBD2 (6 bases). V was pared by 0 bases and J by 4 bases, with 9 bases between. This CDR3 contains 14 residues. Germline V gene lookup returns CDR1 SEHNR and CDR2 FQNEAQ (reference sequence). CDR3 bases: TGTGCCAGCAGCTTAGCGGGGGGACTAGAGACCCAGTACTTC. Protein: CASSLAGGLETQYF.

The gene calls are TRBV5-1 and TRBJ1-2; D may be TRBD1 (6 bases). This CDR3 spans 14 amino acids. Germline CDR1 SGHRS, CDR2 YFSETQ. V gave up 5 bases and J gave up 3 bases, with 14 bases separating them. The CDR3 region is CASSVAGVHYGYTF. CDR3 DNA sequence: TGCGCCAGCAGTGTGGCAGGGGTGCACTATGGCTACACCTTC.

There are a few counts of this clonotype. The chain's CDR3 is CASSFPSGANVLTF. The CDR3 DNA is TGCGCCAGCAGCTTCCCCTCTGGGGCCAACGTCCTGACTTTC. The rearrangement links TRBV5-1 to TRBJ2-6; D remains unclear. The germline V and J ends were trimmed by 2 bases and 0 bases, with 3 bases remaining between them. The germline CDR1 and CDR2 sequences are SGHRS and YFSETQ. This CDR3 is 14 amino acids long. The full variable domain, with the rest looked up from reference TRBV5-1 and TRBJ2-6, is KAGVTQTPRYLIKTRGQQVTLSCSPISGHRSVSWYQQTPGQGLQFLFEYFSETQRNKGNFPGRFSGRQFSNSRSEMNVSTLELGDSALYLCASSFPSGANVLTFGAGSRLTVL.

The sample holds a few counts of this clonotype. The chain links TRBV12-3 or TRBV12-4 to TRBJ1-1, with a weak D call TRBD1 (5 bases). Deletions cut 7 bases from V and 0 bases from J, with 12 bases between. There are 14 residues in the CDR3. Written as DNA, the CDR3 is TGTGCCAGCACCCTGCGGGGGTTGAACACTGAAGCTTTCTTT. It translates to CASTLRGLNTEAFF.

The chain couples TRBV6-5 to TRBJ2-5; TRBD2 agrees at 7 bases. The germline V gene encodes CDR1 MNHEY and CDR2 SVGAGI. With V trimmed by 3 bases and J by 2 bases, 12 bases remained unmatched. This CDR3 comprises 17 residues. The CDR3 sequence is CASSYLAGVMGQETQYF. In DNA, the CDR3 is TGTGCCAGCAGTTATCTGGCGGGAGTCATGGGGCAAGAGACCCAGTACTTC.

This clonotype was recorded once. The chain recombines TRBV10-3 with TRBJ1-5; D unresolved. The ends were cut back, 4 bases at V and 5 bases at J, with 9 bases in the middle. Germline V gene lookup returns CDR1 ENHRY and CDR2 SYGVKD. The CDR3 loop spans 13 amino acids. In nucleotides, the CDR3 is TGTGCCATCAGTGGTGGGGTTGATCAGCCCCAGCATTTT. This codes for CAISGGVDQPQHF.

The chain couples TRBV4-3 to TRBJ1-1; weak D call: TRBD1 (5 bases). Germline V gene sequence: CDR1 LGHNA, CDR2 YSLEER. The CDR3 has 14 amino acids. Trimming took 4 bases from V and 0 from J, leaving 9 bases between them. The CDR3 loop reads CASSRLGVNTEAFF. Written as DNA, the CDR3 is TGCGCCAGCAGCCGGCTGGGGGTGAACACTGAAGCTTTCTTT.

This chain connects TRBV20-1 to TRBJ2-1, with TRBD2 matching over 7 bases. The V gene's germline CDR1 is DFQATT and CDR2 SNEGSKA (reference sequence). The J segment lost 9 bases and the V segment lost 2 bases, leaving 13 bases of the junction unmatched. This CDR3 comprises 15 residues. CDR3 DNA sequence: TGCAGTGCTAGAAAATTTCTTCAGGGAGGGTCTGAGCAGTTCTTC. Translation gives CSARKFLQGGSEQFF.

The chain's CDR3 is CASSPLSRSGNTIYF. CDR3 nucleotides: TGTGCCAGCAGCCCGTTGTCACGCTCAGGAAACACCATATATTTT. The genes are TRBV7-9 and TRBJ1-3; D is ambiguous. The CDR3 loop spans 15 amino acids. The germline V and J ends were trimmed by 5 bases and 4 bases, with 15 bases remaining between them. CDR1 and CDR2 from the germline V gene are SEHNR and FQNEAQ (reference sequence).

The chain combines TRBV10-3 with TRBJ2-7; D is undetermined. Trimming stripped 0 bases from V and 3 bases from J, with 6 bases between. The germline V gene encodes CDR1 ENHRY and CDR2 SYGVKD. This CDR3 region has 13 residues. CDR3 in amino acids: CAISESGGYEQYF. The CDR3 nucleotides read TGTGCCATCAGTGAGTCGGGCGGCTACGAGCAGTACTTC.

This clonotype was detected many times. The chain's CDR3 is CASRLDSIYEQFF. In nucleotides, the CDR3 is TGTGCCAGCAGATTGGATTCGATTTACGAGCAGTTCTTC. V usage is TRBV12-3 or TRBV12-4 and J usage is TRBJ2-1; D is undetermined. V was shortened by 6 bases and J by 10 bases, with 16 bases between the two germline ends. The CDR3 contains 13 residues.

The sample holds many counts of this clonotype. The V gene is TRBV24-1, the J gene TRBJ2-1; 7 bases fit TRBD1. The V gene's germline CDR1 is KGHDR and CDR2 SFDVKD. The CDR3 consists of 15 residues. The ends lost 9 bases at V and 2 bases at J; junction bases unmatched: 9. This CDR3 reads CATAKTGSPYNEQFF. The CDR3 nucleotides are TGTGCCACCGCGAAGACAGGGAGTCCCTACAATGAGCAGTTCTTC.

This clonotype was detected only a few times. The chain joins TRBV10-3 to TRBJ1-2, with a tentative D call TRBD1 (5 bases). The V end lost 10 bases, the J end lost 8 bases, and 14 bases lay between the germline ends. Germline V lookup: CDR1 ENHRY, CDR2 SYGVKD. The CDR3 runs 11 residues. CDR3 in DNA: TGTGCCACGTCCGGGACCCAGGGCTACACCTTC. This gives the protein CATSGTQGYTF.

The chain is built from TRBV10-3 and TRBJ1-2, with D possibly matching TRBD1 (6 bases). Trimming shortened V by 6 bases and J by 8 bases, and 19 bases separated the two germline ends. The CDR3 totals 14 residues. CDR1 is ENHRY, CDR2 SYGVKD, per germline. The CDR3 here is CAISPTGNERGYTF. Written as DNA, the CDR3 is TGTGCCATCAGCCCTACAGGGAATGAGCGAGGCTACACCTTC.

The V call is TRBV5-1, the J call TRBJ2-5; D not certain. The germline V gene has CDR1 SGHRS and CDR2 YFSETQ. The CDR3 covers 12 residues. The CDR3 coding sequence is TGCCCCATCAGCTTCGGCCAAGAGACCCAGTACTTC. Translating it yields CPISFGQETQYF.

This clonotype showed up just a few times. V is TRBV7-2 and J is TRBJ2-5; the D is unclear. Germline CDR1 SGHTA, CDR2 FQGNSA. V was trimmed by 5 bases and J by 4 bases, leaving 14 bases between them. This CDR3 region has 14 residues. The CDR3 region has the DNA TGTGCCAGCAGCCCCCCGGGTCCGACAGAGACCCAGTACTTC. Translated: CASSPPGPTETQYF.

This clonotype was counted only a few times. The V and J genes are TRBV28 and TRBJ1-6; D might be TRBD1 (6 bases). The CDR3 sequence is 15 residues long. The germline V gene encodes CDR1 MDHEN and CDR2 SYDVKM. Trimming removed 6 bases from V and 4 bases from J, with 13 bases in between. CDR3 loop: CASRTDRLYNSPLHF. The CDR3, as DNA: TGTGCCAGCAGGACGGACAGACTATATAATTCACCCCTCCACTTT.

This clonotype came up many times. This chain's CDR3 is CASSSSGQPYQPQHF. In nucleotides, the CDR3 is TGTGCCAGCAGCTCATCTGGACAGCCCTATCAGCCCCAGCATTTT. This rearrangement joins TRBV7-2 to TRBJ1-5; TRBD1 is a possible D gene (6 bases). The CDR3 extends over 15 amino acids. The germline V and J ends were trimmed by 4 bases and 5 bases, with 15 bases remaining between them. The germline V gene has CDR1 SGHTA and CDR2 FQGNSA.

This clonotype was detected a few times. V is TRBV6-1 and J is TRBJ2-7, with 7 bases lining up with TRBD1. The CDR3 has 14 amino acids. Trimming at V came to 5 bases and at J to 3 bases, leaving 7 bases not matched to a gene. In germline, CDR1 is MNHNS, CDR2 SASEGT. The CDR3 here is CASSPWDRYYEQYF. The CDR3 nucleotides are TGTGCCAGCAGTCCGTGGGACAGATACTACGAGCAGTACTTC.

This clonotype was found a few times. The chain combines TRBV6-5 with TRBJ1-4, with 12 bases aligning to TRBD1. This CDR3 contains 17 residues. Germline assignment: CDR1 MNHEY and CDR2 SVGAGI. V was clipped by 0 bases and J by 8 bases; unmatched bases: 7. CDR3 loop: CASSYSGTGGRGEKLFF. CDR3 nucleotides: TGTGCCAGCAGTTACTCAGGGACAGGGGGCCGGGGGGAAAAACTGTTTTTT.